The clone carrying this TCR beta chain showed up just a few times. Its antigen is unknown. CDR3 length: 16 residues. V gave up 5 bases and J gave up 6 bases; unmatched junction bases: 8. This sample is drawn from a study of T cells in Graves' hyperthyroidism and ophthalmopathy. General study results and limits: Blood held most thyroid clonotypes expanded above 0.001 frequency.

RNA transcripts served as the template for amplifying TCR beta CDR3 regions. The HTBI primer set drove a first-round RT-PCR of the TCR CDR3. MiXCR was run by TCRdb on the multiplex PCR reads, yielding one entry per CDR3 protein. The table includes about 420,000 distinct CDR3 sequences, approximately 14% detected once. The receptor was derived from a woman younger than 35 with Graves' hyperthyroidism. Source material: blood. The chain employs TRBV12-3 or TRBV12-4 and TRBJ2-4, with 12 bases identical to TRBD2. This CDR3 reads CASSTSGGLAGNIQYF. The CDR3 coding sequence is TGTGCCAGCAGTACCTCAGGGGGACTAGCGGGAAACATTCAGTACTTC.